The 3 T cell receptor beta chains below all came from one sample that was sequenced in a study of human T cells and chemical hapten exposure. Time point indicated: pre-sensitization, week 0. Indicated treatment: therapeutic diphenylcyclopropenone sensitization with weekly scalp DPC. TCRdb passed the RACE reads through MiXCR, listing each CDR3 protein once. In the table there are more than 80,000 distinct CDR3 sequences, about 12% of which are singletons. The material was whole blood, obtained in connection with sensitization to the hapten diphenylcyclopropenone (DPC). The receptor source for this set is a woman in her forties or fifties with alopecia areata. Some clones in this sample may be carry-over from other donors' samples.

V is TRBV25-1 and J is TRBJ2-7; D may be TRBD1 (5 bases). V shed 0 bases and J shed 2 bases, with 8 bases lying between them. This CDR3 comprises 14 residues. The germline V gene encodes CDR1 MGHDK and CDR2 SYGVNS. The CDR3, as DNA: TGTGCCAGCAGTGAATACAGGGATACCTACGAGCAGTACTTC. It codes for CASSEYRDTYEQYF.

This chain joins TRBV3-1 and TRBJ2-4; D unresolved. Deletions cut 0 bases from V and 0 bases from J, with 12 bases between. The CDR3 contains 17 residues. Germline CDR1 LGHDT, CDR2 YNNKEL (reference sequence). The CDR3 DNA sequence: TGTGCCAGCAGCCAAGATGTAGGGTTGTTAGCCAAAAACATTCAGTACTTC. This encodes CASSQDVGLLAKNIQYF.

This clonotype was detected only a few times. This chain links TRBV7-2 with TRBJ1-1; TRBD1 might be the D (5 bases). Per germline, CDR1 SGHTA and CDR2 FQGNSA. The CDR3 length is 15 residues. Between the trimmed V and J ends, which lost 5 bases and 11 bases, there was a span of 24 bases. In DNA form, the CDR3 reads TGTGCCAGCAGCATCCCTACTGGCAGCGGGGCCCGGGCTTTCTTT. Amino acid sequence: CASSIPTGSGARAFF.